This entry features one T cell receptor beta chain sequence. Some clones are missing from TCRdb's copy, which holds only in-frame ones; the method was immunoSEQ multiplex PCR. The repertoire holds 110,000 or so clones, with roughly 85% as singletons. The CDR3 is made up of 16 amino acids. The germline CDR1 and CDR2 sequences are SGHDT and YYEEEE. Trimming left V 4 bases short and J 4 bases short, with 18 bases between. These data are taken from a study of blood T cell repertoires in COVID-19. Study at large: Samples of COVID-19 (acute and convalescent) were obtained from the United States, Italy and Spain.

The clonotype comes from a man in his forties with acute or convalescent COVID-19. Sequencing was done on a sample of peripheral blood. The chain employs TRBV5-6 and TRBJ1-5, with D unclear. CDR3 DNA sequence: TGTGCCAGCAGCCTCGACGGGGTCAGCGCGAATCAGCCCCAGCATTTT. Its protein product is CASSLDGVSANQPQHF.